This T cell receptor beta chain was captured by sequencing in a study of long-term antiretroviral therapy in people with HIV. The immunoSEQ assay was v3.0, run at survey level. Sequenced by immunoSEQ multiplex PCR; TCRdb stores in-frame clones only, minus some. The sample includes roughly 28,000 clones, approximately 86% of them seen just once. The sample holds a few counts of this clone. Antigen specificity is unknown. Study-wide points: When set beside controls, HIV repertoires had CDR3 length ranges that were narrower. Samples were collected from the mid-2000s to the late 2010s under possibly less effective ART regimens. Pre-ART-expanded clones dominated the repertoire at all time points. Transplant-donor-level diversity was not reached after ART, though diversity increased.

The sequence came from a man in his forties with HIV. The sequences come from unsorted PBMCs, collected just over 2.6 years after starting antiretroviral therapy.

The CDR3 bases are TGTGCCAGTAGTCCCAGAGACAGGGTTAATTCACCCCTCCACTTT. This encodes CASSPRDRVNSPLHF. The chain recombines TRBV19 with TRBJ1-6, with 7 bases fitting TRBD1. CDR1 and CDR2 (germline): LNHDA, SQIVND (reference sequence). Trimming took 5 bases from V and 6 from J; bases not matched to a gene: 7. This CDR3 spans 15 amino acids. The variable domain in full, completed from reference TRBV19 and TRBJ1-6, reads DGGITQSPKYLFRKEGQNVTLSCEQNLNHDAMYWYRQDPGQGLRLIYYSQIVNDFQKGDIAEGYSVSREKKESFPLTVTSAQKNPTAFYLCASSPRDRVNSPLHFGNGTRLTVT.